This T cell receptor beta chain was sequenced in a study of blood T cell repertoires in COVID-19. Study-level background: Acute-phase and convalescent COVID-19 samples originated in the United States, Italy and Spain. Nucleic acid was either cDNA or gDNA, and it came from T cells, B-cell-depleted T cells, or PBMCs.

Authors' analysis steps: Amplifying reference gene primers gave estimates of nucleated cell counts. Method: immunoSEQ multiplex PCR; TCRdb's copy keeps in-frame clones and lacks some. From that table come the V and J calls and clone size; the DNA was used to work out D and trimming. The sample records around 400,000 clones, 87% being singletons. Enrollment of patients from Seattle took place during active infection, with longitudinal follow-up. The V gene lost 2 bases and the J gene lost 6 bases, with 15 bases spanning the gap. Germline-derived CDR1 and CDR2 are MNHEY and SVGAGI. This CDR3 is 15 amino acids long.

Sequencing was performed on peripheral blood. This sequence joins TRBV6-5 and TRBJ2-3; tentative D call: TRBD1 (6 bases). This clonotype was sampled from an older woman with COVID-19, enrolled during active disease. The CDR3 bases are TGTGCCAGCAGTTACCGGGCAGGGGTGTCCGATACGCAGTATTTT. It translates to CASSYRAGVSDTQYF.